This entry is about one TCR beta chain. Antigen unknown. The data were taken from a study of T cell clones after liver transplantation. Study in general: A pre-transplant mixed lymphocyte reaction with TCRbeta sequencing defined graft-donor-reactive clones followed in post-transplant blood.

Whole-study results and caveats: Donor-reactive sequences fell more than third party-reactive ones, suggesting partial deletion.

Generated by immunoSEQ multiplex PCR, the TCRdb table keeps only in-frame clones and is missing some. The sample includes tens of thousands of clones, 84% seen only once; the top ten take around 2.2%. The CDR3 is made up of 11 amino acids. Per the germline V gene, CDR1 is SGHNT and CDR2 is YYREEE (reference sequence). Trimming removed 0 bases from V and 6 bases from J, with 4 bases in between. The material sequenced was CD4+ T cells from blood, taken 48 months after liver transplant. The chain joins TRBV5-4 to TRBJ2-7; D uncertain. This receptor was obtained from a human patient who received a liver transplant. Some of the T cells might come from the graft donor. CDR3 region: CASSLEAEQYF. The CDR3, as DNA: TGTGCCAGCAGCTTGGAGGCCGAGCAGTACTTC.